The clone carrying this T cell receptor beta chain came up a few times. What it recognizes is unknown. Germline assignment: CDR1 GTSNPN and CDR2 SVGIG (reference sequence). The trim removed 3 bases at V and 7 bases at J, leaving 4 bases unmatched. The length of the CDR3 is 13 residues. This sample is part of a study of T-cell memory formation after mild COVID-19. On the study more broadly: TCR clusters showed largely donor specificity. General study points: Second-wave clones that peaked on day 37 lacked confirmed SARS-CoV-2 specificity. Certain responding clones were present in pre-infection memory, suggesting participation of cross-reactive memory.

With constant-segment primers, 5'RACE yielded cDNA libraries of TCR alpha and TCR beta that carried sample barcodes and UMIs. TCRdb independently ran MiXCR on the 5' RACE reads; one entry per CDR3 protein. The sample carries roughly 130,000 distinct CDR3 sequences, 16% recorded once. The chain recombines TRBV30 with TRBJ2-2, with 8 nucleotides matching TRBD1. This receptor was taken from an adult woman who had mild COVID-19 (a few samples of this study predate the infection). Cell type and time point are not known. The sequencing sample was made of PBMCs or a T cell subset sorted from them (not recorded which). The CDR3 loop is CAWRQGAIGELFF. The CDR3 DNA is TGTGCCTGGAGGCAGGGGGCAATCGGGGAGCTGTTTTTT.